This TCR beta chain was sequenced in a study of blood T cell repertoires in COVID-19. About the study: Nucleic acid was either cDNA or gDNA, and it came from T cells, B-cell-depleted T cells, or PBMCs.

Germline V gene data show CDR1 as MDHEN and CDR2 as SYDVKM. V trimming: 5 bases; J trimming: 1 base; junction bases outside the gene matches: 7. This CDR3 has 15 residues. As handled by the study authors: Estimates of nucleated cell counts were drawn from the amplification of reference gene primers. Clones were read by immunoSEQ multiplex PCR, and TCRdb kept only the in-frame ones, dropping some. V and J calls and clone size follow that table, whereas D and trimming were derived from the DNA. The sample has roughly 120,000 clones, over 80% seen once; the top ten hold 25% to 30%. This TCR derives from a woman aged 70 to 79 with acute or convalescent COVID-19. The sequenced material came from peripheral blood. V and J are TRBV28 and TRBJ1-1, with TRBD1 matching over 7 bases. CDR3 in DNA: TGTGCCAGCAGTCGTCCCGGGACAGCGAACACTGAAGCTTTCTTT. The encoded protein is CASSRPGTANTEAFF.